This TCR beta chain was identified during a study of response to subunit inactivated influenza vaccine. Germline V lookup: CDR1 MNHEY, CDR2 SMNVEV (reference sequence). The CDR3 runs to 17 residues. V was trimmed by 5 bases and J by 4 bases, leaving 22 bases between them. Via MiXCR, TCRdb re-called the RT-PCR reads, giving one row per CDR3 protein. The data contain about 570,000 distinct CDR3 sequences, approximately 11% of them singletons. The same sample was also studied in work on T cells expressing NK-cell markers. As reported in that work: Template switching by 5'RACE with UMIs generated the TCR beta cDNA.

The origin of this receptor is a man aged 45-60 years who received an inactivated influenza vaccine. Specimen: PBMCs from blood, collected on the day of vaccination. The J gene is TRBJ2-3, the V gene TRBV27; weak D call: TRBD1 (6 bases). The CDR3 loop is CASSPGTTLSGADTQYF. CDR3 DNA: TGTGCCAGCAGTCCAGGGACAACTCTAAGTGGGGCAGATACGCAGTATTTT.